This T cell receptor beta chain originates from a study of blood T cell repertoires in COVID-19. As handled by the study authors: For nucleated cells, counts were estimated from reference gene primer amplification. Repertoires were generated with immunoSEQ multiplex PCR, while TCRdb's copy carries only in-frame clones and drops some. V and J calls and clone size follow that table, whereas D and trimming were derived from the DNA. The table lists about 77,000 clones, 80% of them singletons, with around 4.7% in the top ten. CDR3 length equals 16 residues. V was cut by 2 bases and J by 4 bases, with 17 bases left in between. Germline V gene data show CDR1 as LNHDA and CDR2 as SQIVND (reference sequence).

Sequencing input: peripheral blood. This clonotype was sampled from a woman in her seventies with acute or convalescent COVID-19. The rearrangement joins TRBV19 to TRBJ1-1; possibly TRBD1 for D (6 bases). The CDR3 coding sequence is TGTGCCAGTAGTATATATGCCCCTGGCAGGGGCACTGAAGCTTTCTTT. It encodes CASSIYAPGRGTEAFF.